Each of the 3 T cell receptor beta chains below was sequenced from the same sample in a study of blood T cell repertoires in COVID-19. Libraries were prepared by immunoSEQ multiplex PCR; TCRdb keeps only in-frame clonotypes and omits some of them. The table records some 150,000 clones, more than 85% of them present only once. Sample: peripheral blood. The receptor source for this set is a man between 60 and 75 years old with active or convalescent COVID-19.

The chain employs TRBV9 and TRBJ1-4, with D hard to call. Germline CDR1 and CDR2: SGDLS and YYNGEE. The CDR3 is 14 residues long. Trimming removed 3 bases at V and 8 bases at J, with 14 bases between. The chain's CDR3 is CASSATSRAEKLFF. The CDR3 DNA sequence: TGTGCCAGCAGCGCCACCTCGCGGGCGGAAAAACTGTTTTTT. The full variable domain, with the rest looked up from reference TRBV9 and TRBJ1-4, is DSGVTQTPKHLITATGQRVTLRCSPRSGDLSVYWYQQSLDQGLQFLIQYYNGEERAKGNILERFSAQQFPDLHSELNLSSLELGDSALYFCASSATSRAEKLFFGSGTQLSVL.

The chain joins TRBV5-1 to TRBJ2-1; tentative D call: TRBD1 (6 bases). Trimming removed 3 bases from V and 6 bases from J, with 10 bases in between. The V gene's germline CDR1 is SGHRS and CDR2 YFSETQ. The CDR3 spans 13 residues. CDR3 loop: CASSSQGANEQFF. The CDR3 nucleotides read TGCGCCAGCAGCTCACAGGGAGCCAATGAGCAGTTCTTC.

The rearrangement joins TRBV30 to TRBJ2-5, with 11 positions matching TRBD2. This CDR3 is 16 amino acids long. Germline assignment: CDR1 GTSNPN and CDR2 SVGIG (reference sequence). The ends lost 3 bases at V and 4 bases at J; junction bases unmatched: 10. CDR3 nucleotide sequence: TGTGCCTGGAGCCAAATTGGGACTAGCGGTGGAGAGACCCAGTACTTC. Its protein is CAWSQIGTSGGETQYF. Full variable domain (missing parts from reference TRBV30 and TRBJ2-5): SQTIHQWPATLVQPVGSPLSLECTVEGTSNPNLYWYRQAAGRGLQLLFYSVGIGQISSEVPQNLSASRPQDRQFILSSKKLLLSDSGFYLCAWSQIGTSGGETQYFGPGTRLLVL.